The next 11 T cell receptor beta chains were all read from a single sample in a study of blood T cell repertoires in COVID-19. Assay used: immunoSEQ multiplex PCR; TCRdb lists only in-frame clones, some missing. The sample has a few hundred thousand clones; about 79% are singletons. The specimen was peripheral blood. The receptor source for this set is a human donor in a cohort sampled during active COVID-19.

The chain links TRBV15 to TRBJ2-1; 14 bases fit TRBD2. The CDR3 is 15 amino acids. With 5 bases clipped from V and 8 bases from J, the junction kept 5 bases outside the gene matches. Germline V lookup: CDR1 LNHNV, CDR2 YYDKDF (reference sequence). CDR3: CATSVPGLAGDEQFF. The CDR3 DNA reads TGTGCCACCAGCGTCCCGGGACTAGCGGGAGATGAGCAGTTCTTC.

V is TRBV29-1 and J is TRBJ1-1, with a possible D match to TRBD1 (6 bases). The CDR3 contains 12 residues. Germline values: CDR1 SQVTM, CDR2 ANQGSEA. Deletions cut 4 bases from V and 0 bases from J, with 6 bases between. In nucleotides, the CDR3 is TGCAGCGTTGCAGGGGTGAACACTGAAGCTTTCTTT. It codes for CSVAGVNTEAFF.

The chain links TRBV27 to TRBJ2-5; D is perhaps TRBD1 (6 bases). Trimming cost V 2 bases and J 5 bases, with 12 bases left between them. The germline CDR1 and CDR2 sequences are MNHEY and SMNVEV (reference sequence). The CDR3 is made up of 14 amino acids. The DNA for the CDR3 is TGTGCCAGCAGTTTAAGCCAGGGGTGGGAGACCCAGTACTTC. Its protein product is CASSLSQGWETQYF.

The rearrangement joins TRBV11-2 to TRBJ1-6, with a possible D match to TRBD1 (5 bases). Trimming pared 1 base from V and 9 bases from J, leaving 16 bases between. Germline CDR1 reads SGHAT; CDR2 reads FQNNGV. The CDR3 runs to 16 residues. The CDR3 sequence is CASSLVGRVGGSPLHF. The CDR3 nucleotides read TGTGCCAGCAGCTTAGTTGGCAGGGTTGGCGGTTCACCCCTCCACTTT.

The gene calls are TRBV20-1 and TRBJ2-1, with no clear D. There are 14 residues in the CDR3. V was shortened by 3 bases and J by 3 bases, with 12 bases between the two germline ends. Per the germline V gene, CDR1 is DFQATT and CDR2 is SNEGSKA (reference sequence). The DNA for the CDR3 is TGCAGTGCTAGTTTTGCGGAGTTCTACAATGAGCAGTTCTTC. This sequence encodes CSASFAEFYNEQFF.

The chain carries TRBV9 and TRBJ2-5; D perhaps matches TRBD1 (6 bases). The ends were cut back, 1 base at V and 2 bases at J, with 12 bases in the middle. The CDR3 is 15 amino acids. The germline V gene has CDR1 SGDLS and CDR2 YYNGEE. CDR3 region: CASSVWGRGQETQYF. In DNA, the CDR3 is TGTGCCAGCAGCGTATGGGGCAGGGGTCAAGAGACCCAGTACTTC.

J is TRBJ2-5 and V is TRBV24-1, with 7 positions matching TRBD1. After removal of 5 bases from V and 5 bases from J, the junction contained 7 bases not matched to a gene. Germline V gives CDR1 KGHDR, CDR2 SFDVKD. The length of the CDR3 is 14 residues. The CDR3 reads CATSGRGLGETQYF. The CDR3 nucleotides read TGTGCCACCAGTGGAAGGGGGCTAGGGGAGACCCAGTACTTC.

V is TRBV7-8 and J is TRBJ2-1, with unresolved D. Germline V gene sequence: CDR1 SGHVS, CDR2 FQNEAQ. V was cut by 6 bases and J by 4 bases, with 13 bases left in between. The CDR3 totals 14 residues. This chain's CDR3 is CASRQTGVYNEQFF. The CDR3 DNA sequence: TGTGCCAGCAGGCAGACTGGAGTTTACAATGAGCAGTTCTTC.

This clone was seen only a few times. The chain recombines TRBV6-5 with TRBJ2-7; a weak D match, TRBD2 (6 bases). Germline values: CDR1 MNHEY, CDR2 SVGAGI. The CDR3 is made up of 11 amino acids. Trimming took 6 bases from V and 4 from J, leaving 7 bases between them. This CDR3 is CASREGYEQYF. CDR3 bases: TGTGCCAGCAGGGAGGGATACGAGCAGTACTTC.

The chain has TRBV7-2 and TRBJ1-4; possibly TRBD1 for D (6 bases). This CDR3 comprises 13 residues. Germline values: CDR1 SGHTA, CDR2 FQGNSA. V lost 1 base and J 11 bases, leaving 11 bases between the germline ends. CDR3 sequence: CASSLDRVGKLFF. CDR3 DNA sequence: TGTGCCAGCAGCTTAGACAGGGTGGGGAAACTGTTTTTT.

This chain connects TRBV6-2 or TRBV6-3 to TRBJ2-1; D is uncertain. This CDR3 comprises 12 residues. Trimming shortened V by 2 bases and J by 6 bases, and 5 bases separated the two germline ends. Germline CDR1 reads MNHEY; CDR2 reads SVGEGT. The CDR3 spells CASSYPRNEQFF. Written as DNA, the CDR3 is TGTGCCAGCAGTTACCCCCGCAATGAGCAGTTCTTC.